The source of this TCR beta chain is a study of cytomegalovirus exposure and HLA in healthy donors. Germline V gene data show CDR1 as SNHLY and CDR2 as FYNNEI. The V end was cut by 6 bases, the J end by 11 bases, with 16 bases between. CDR3 length: 12 amino acids. A note on this clone: The antigen is undetermined.

Regarding the study as a whole: In vitro, a few CMV-associated chains proved specific for CMV antigens. The tendency of first-cohort TCR clusters to co-occur in the 90 to 150 validation repertoires was the finding of a later analysis. The listing of approximately 160 TCR beta chains classed them as cytomegalovirus-associated.

Profiling relied on immunoSEQ multiplex PCR, and the TCRdb table lists in-frame clones only, not all of them. In the table there are 100,000 to 120,000 clones, about 85% of which are singletons. The V and J genes are TRBV2 and TRBJ1-1, with a tentative D call TRBD1 (5 bases). This clonotype was sampled from a woman aged 18-29 years in good health and CMV-seronegative. The material sequenced was PBMCs. Here the CDR3 reads CASRGREVRAFF. As DNA, the CDR3 is TGTGCCAGCAGAGGCAGGGAGGTACGCGCTTTCTTT.